This T cell receptor beta chain was identified during a study of blood T cell repertoires in COVID-19. Germline CDR1 and CDR2: MDHEN and SYDVKM. This CDR3 has 17 amino acids. The J segment lost 2 bases and the V segment lost 3 bases, leaving 10 bases of the junction unmatched. Using immunoSEQ multiplex PCR, the repertoire was profiled, and TCRdb retains in-frame clones only, with some absent. The sample contains 100,000 to 150,000 clones, approximately 80% of which appear only once. Sample: peripheral blood. This rearrangement joins TRBV28 to TRBJ2-3; 8 bases fit TRBD1. The receptor was isolated from a man aged 60-69 years with acute or convalescent COVID-19. CDR3 sequence (DNA): TGTGCCAGCAGTTTTACAGGACAGGGCCAACTCACAGATACGCAGTATTTT. Protein sequence: CASSFTGQGQLTDTQYF. Looking up the rest from reference TRBV28 and TRBJ2-3 gives the full variable domain: DVKVTQSSRYLVKRTGEKVFLECVQDMDHENMFWYRQDPGLGLRLIYFSYDVKMKEKGDIPEGYSVSREKKERFSLILESASTNQTSMYLCASSFTGQGQLTDTQYFGPGTRLTVL.